The 5 T cell receptor beta chains below all came from one sample that was sequenced in a study of a mutant IDH1 vaccine in newly diagnosed glioma. Time point meaning: baseline, week 1 (first vaccination visit). The treatment denotes: pre-vaccination baseline after standard-of-care therapy. The table came from immunoSEQ multiplex PCR; TCRdb's copy has only in-frame clones and leaves some out. The sample lists 40,000 or so clones, roughly three quarters occurring once. The material was PBMCs, obtained from a glioma patient treated with radiotherapy, temozolomide or both. All receptors come from a man in his forties or fifties with glioma. Some clones in this sample may be carry-over from other donors' samples.

V usage is TRBV4-2 and J usage is TRBJ1-2, with D unclear. With 0 bases removed from V and 3 bases from J, the gap between germline ends came to 2 bases. The CDR3 has 12 residues. Germline-derived CDR1 and CDR2 are LGHNA and YNFKEQ. The CDR3: CASSQDHYGYTF. The CDR3, as DNA: TGTGCCAGCAGCCAAGATCACTATGGCTACACCTTC.

This clone was detected once. V usage is TRBV5-8 and J usage is TRBJ2-7; D unclear. The germline V and J ends were trimmed by 4 bases and 3 bases, with 5 bases remaining between them. Germline-derived CDR1 and CDR2 are SGHTS and YDEGEE. The CDR3 runs to 11 residues. As DNA, the CDR3 is TGTGCCAGCAGCATTTACTACGAGCAGTACTTC. Translated: CASSIYYEQYF.

This sequence joins TRBV20-1 and TRBJ2-7, with 7 bases fitting TRBD1. V gave up 6 bases and J gave up 4 bases; unmatched junction bases: 3. The CDR3 consists of 11 residues. Germline CDR1 reads DFQATT; CDR2 reads SNEGSKA (reference sequence). The CDR3 DNA reads TGCAGTGCGACGACAGGGTACGAGCAGTACTTC. Translated: CSATTGYEQYF.

The chain links TRBV10-2 to TRBJ1-6; D is uncertain. The CDR3 totals 13 residues. Germline loops: CDR1 WSHSY, CDR2 SAAADI. Trimming stripped 4 bases from V and 8 bases from J, with 9 bases between. The CDR3: CASSGTKDSPLHF. For the CDR3, the DNA is TGCGCCAGCAGTGGCACAAAGGATTCACCCCTCCACTTT.

The chain recombines TRBV14 with TRBJ1-2, with D unclear. Germline lookup yields CDR1 SGHDN and CDR2 FVKESK. V gave up 3 bases and J gave up 7 bases, with 18 bases separating them. The CDR3 is 15 amino acids. CDR3 residues: CASSQPGEVRIGYTF. The CDR3 DNA follows: TGTGCCAGCAGCCAGCCCGGCGAGGTCCGTATTGGCTACACCTTC.